This record covers a single TCR beta chain. Antigen specificity is unknown. The sample originates from a study of OX40 agonist ivuxolimab in advanced cancers. On the study more broadly: Patients received the agonistic anti-OX40 (CD134) antibody ivuxolimab. Study-level points and caveats: No antigen was identified for the clonally expanded peripheral T cells.

A history of autoimmune disease or systemic immunosuppression excluded patients. Baseline was the first blood sampling point, followed by cycle 4 day 1 and cycle 7 day 1. The assay was immunoSEQ multiplex PCR, and TCRdb's table has in-frame clones only and misses some. This table holds about 75,000 clones, more than 80% found once. Germline V gene data show CDR1 as MDHEN and CDR2 as SYDVKM. V lost 6 bases to trimming and J lost 7 bases; unmatched junction nucleotides: 11. The CDR3 runs to 14 residues. The input for sequencing was CD4+ or CD8+ T cells sorted from blood, taken in a trial of the OX40 agonist ivuxolimab. The sequence was collected from an adult with an advanced solid tumor such as melanoma, head and neck, liver or kidney cancer. The chain couples TRBV28 to TRBJ2-5; 7 bases map to TRBD1. The CDR3 DNA reads TGTGCCAGCAGCCCCCGGGACAGAGTGGGGACCCAGTACTTC. Residues: CASSPRDRVGTQYF. The variable domain in full, with the rest retrieved from reference TRBV28 and TRBJ2-5, is DVKVTQSSRYLVKRTGEKVFLECVQDMDHENMFWYRQDPGLGLRLIYFSYDVKMKEKGDIPEGYSVSREKKERFSLILESASTNQTSMYLCASSPRDRVGTQYFGPGTRLLVL.